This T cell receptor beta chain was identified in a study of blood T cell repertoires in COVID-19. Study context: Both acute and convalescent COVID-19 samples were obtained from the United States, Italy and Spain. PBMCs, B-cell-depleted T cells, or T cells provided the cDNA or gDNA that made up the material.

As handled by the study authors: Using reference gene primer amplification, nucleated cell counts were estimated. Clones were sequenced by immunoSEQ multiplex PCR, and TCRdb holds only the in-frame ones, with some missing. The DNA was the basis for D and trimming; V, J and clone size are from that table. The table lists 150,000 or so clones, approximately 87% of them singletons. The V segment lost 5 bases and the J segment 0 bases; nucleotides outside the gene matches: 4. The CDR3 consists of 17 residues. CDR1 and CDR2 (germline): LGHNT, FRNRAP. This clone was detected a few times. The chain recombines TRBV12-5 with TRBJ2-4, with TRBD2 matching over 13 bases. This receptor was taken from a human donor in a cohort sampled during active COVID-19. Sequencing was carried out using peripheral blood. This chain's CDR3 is CASGTGLAGVAKNIQYF. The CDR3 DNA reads TGTGCTAGTGGTACCGGACTAGCGGGGGTAGCCAAAAACATTCAGTACTTC.